The 29 T cell receptor beta chains below all came from one sample that was sequenced in a study of blood T cell repertoires in COVID-19. Using immunoSEQ multiplex PCR, the repertoire was profiled, and TCRdb retains in-frame clones only, with some absent. Of under 300,000 clones listed, approximately 79% are singletons. The sample consisted of peripheral blood. The receptor source for this set is a woman of 80 years or more with active or convalescent COVID-19.

Regarding this clone: Additional DNA sequences in this sample encode the identical CDR3. The chain recombines TRBV20-1 with TRBJ1-2; D is ambiguous. The CDR3 is made up of 11 amino acids. Germline V gene data show CDR1 as DFQATT and CDR2 as SNEGSKA (reference sequence). V gave up 1 base and J gave up 4 bases, with 4 bases separating them. Here the CDR3 reads CSARAGYGYTF. CDR3 nucleotide sequence: TGCAGTGCTAGAGCGGGCTATGGCTACACCTTC.

J is TRBJ2-3 and V is TRBV5-1; 10 nucleotides match TRBD1. The CDR3 covers 14 residues. V trimming: 0 bases; J trimming: 11 bases; junction bases outside the gene matches: 6. The V gene's germline CDR1 is SGHRS and CDR2 YFSETQ. CDR3 nucleotides: TGCGCCAGCAGCTTGGCCTGGGACAGGGGTGAGCAGTATTTT. It encodes CASSLAWDRGEQYF.

V is TRBV11-2 and J is TRBJ1-1, with a weak D call TRBD1 (6 bases). V was pared by 3 bases and J by 1 base, with 15 bases between. CDR1 SGHAT and CDR2 FQNNGV come from the germline V gene. This CDR3 comprises 16 residues. The CDR3 DNA is TGTGCCAGCAGCTTGATGCTAGGACAGAAGAACACTGAAGCTTTCTTT. Residues: CASSLMLGQKNTEAFF.

The chain employs TRBV6-5 and TRBJ2-2, with 9 positions matching TRBD1. This CDR3 comprises 15 residues. CDR1 MNHEY and CDR2 SVGAGI come from the germline V gene. The V gene end was trimmed by 10 bases and the J gene end by 5 bases; junction bases not matched to a gene: 11. The CDR3 loop reads CAIENRGLGTGELFF. Here the CDR3 DNA reads TGTGCCATCGAGAACAGGGGGCTGGGAACCGGGGAGCTGTTTTTT.

This clone was picked up a small number of times. The rearrangement links TRBV5-1 to TRBJ2-6; 7 nucleotides agree with TRBD2. The junction had 12 bases not matched to a gene; V was cut back by 4 bases and J by 2 bases. This CDR3 region has 18 residues. The V gene's germline CDR1 is SGHRS and CDR2 YFSETQ. The CDR3 loop is CASSQFGLVLTGANVLTF. CDR3 in DNA: TGCGCCAGCAGCCAGTTCGGACTAGTGTTGACTGGGGCCAACGTCCTGACTTTC.

The chain recombines TRBV28 with TRBJ1-2; tentatively, D is TRBD1 (6 bases). V was pared by 8 bases and J by 7 bases, with 20 bases between. Germline V gene lookup returns CDR1 MDHEN and CDR2 SYDVKM. The CDR3 has 14 residues. CDR3 coding DNA: TGTGCCAGCGGGTCCACAGGGTATCCATCTGGCTACACCTTC. Translation: CASGSTGYPSGYTF.

In its sample, this clone was seen once. The chain carries TRBV10-1 and TRBJ2-7, with TRBD1 identical over 7 bases. The junction had 4 bases not matched to a gene; V was cut back by 6 bases and J by 2 bases. Germline lookup yields CDR1 WNHNN and CDR2 SYGVQD (reference sequence). This CDR3 has 13 amino acids. CDR3 sequence: CASSGDRAYEQYF. The CDR3 coding sequence is TGCGCCAGCAGCGGTGACAGGGCCTACGAGCAGTACTTC.

The V gene is TRBV6-4, the J gene TRBJ1-1, with D perhaps TRBD1 (6 bases). V shed 4 bases and J shed 0 bases, with 15 bases lying between them. The CDR3 is 16 amino acids. The germline V gene encodes CDR1 MRHNA and CDR2 SNTAGT. The CDR3 sequence: CASSGGSDRMNTEAFF. The CDR3 region has the DNA TGTGCCAGCAGTGGGGGCTCCGACAGGATGAACACTGAAGCTTTCTTT.

To note about this clone: The junction does not match germline at one end; this may be a read error. The DNA of the CDR3 is TGTGCCAGTAGTATAGGCGACTACACTGAGCAGTTCTTC. Translation gives CASSIGDYTEQFF. The V gene is TRBV19, the J gene TRBJ2-1; weak D call: TRBD2 (5 bases). The germline CDR1 and CDR2 sequences are LNHDA and SQIVND (reference sequence). This CDR3 comprises 13 residues.

The chain links TRBV18 to TRBJ1-6, with D possibly TRBD1 on 5 matching bases. The CDR3 extends over 14 amino acids. CDR1 and CDR2 (germline): KGHSH, LQKENI. With 3 bases removed from V and 9 bases from J, the gap between germline ends came to 12 bases. CDR3 DNA: TGTGCCAGCTCACCGGGACCCGGGGGTTCACCCCTCCACTTT. Protein product: CASSPGPGGSPLHF.

This rearrangement joins TRBV27 to TRBJ1-6; 7 bases are a match to TRBD1. The CDR3 sequence is 15 residues long. The V gene end was trimmed by 5 bases and the J gene end by 4 bases; junction bases not matched to a gene: 5. The germline V gene has CDR1 MNHEY and CDR2 SMNVEV (reference sequence). In nucleotides, the CDR3 is TGTGCCAGCAGTACTGGGGACAGATATAATTCACCCCTCCACTTT. Encoded protein: CASSTGDRYNSPLHF.

The chain links TRBV6-4 to TRBJ2-1; unclear D gene. In germline, CDR1 is MRHNA, CDR2 SNTAGT. Trimming removed 5 bases from V and 0 bases from J, with 11 bases in between. There are 15 residues in the CDR3. The CDR3 spells CASSILLSSYNEQFF. As DNA, the CDR3 is TGTGCCAGCAGTATCCTATTGAGCTCCTACAATGAGCAGTTCTTC.

This chain connects TRBV10-2 to TRBJ1-2; 11 nucleotides line up with TRBD1. V was clipped by 5 bases and J by 4 bases; unmatched bases: 6. Looked up from germline, CDR1 is WSHSY and CDR2 is SAAADI. There are 15 residues in the CDR3. The CDR3 region is CASSSPGQGGYGYTF. CDR3 coding DNA: TGCGCCAGCAGTTCCCCGGGACAGGGGGGCTATGGCTACACCTTC.

With regard to this clone: Additional DNA sequences in this sample encode the identical CDR3. The rearrangement links TRBV5-1 to TRBJ1-3, with D maybe TRBD1 (6 bases). The germline V gene encodes CDR1 SGHRS and CDR2 YFSETQ. V gave up 4 bases and J gave up 3 bases, with 11 bases separating them. The length of the CDR3 is 14 residues. The DNA of the CDR3 is TGCGCCAGCAGCCAGGGGACGGGTGGAAACACCATATATTTT. Translation gives CASSQGTGGNTIYF.

The chain uses TRBV3-1 (or the pseudogene TRBV3-2) and TRBJ1-2, with D maybe TRBD1 (5 bases). Germline values: CDR1 LGHDT, CDR2 YNNKEL (reference sequence). The CDR3 has 13 amino acids. V was shortened by 6 bases and J by 6 bases, with 14 bases between the two germline ends. CDR3 DNA: TGTGCCAGCAGACCCGGGGGAGAGGATGGCTACACCTTC. Residues: CASRPGGEDGYTF.

This clone has more than one count but fewer than ten. The CDR3 DNA is TGTGCCAGCAAACGGTCCACTGAAGCTTTCTTT. It translates to CASKRSTEAFF. The rearrangement uses TRBV28 and TRBJ1-1; D is ambiguous. Looked up from germline, CDR1 is MDHEN and CDR2 is SYDVKM. CDR3 size: 11 residues. The V gene lost 7 bases and the J gene lost 4 bases, with 7 bases spanning the gap.

The genes are TRBV6-1 and TRBJ1-1, with D maybe TRBD1 (5 bases). The V end was cut by 3 bases, the J end by 3 bases, with 11 bases between. CDR3 length equals 14 residues. CDR1 and CDR2 (germline): MNHNS, SASEGT. The CDR3 DNA is TGTGCCAGCAGTGAGACGGGGGTATACACTGAAGCTTTCTTT. Amino acids: CASSETGVYTEAFF.

The chain combines TRBV5-5 with TRBJ2-7; 7 bases fit TRBD1. The junction had 5 bases not matched to a gene; V was cut back by 2 bases and J by 3 bases. The CDR3 extends over 14 amino acids. Germline lookup yields CDR1 SGHKS and CDR2 YYEKEE (reference sequence). CDR3 amino acids: CASSFYGTVYEQYF. The CDR3 nucleotides are TGTGCCAGCAGCTTCTACGGGACAGTCTACGAGCAGTACTTC. Drawing the rest from reference TRBV5-5 and TRBJ2-7, the complete variable domain is DAGVTQSPTHLIKTRGQQVTLRCSPISGHKSVSWYQQVLGQGPQFIFQYYEKEERGRGNFPDRFSARQFPNYSSELNVNALLLGDSALYLCASSFYGTVYEQYFGPGTRLTVT.

J is TRBJ2-3 and V is TRBV3-1 (or the pseudogene TRBV3-2); 15 nucleotides align to TRBD2. Trimming cost V 6 bases and J 13 bases; bases outside gene matches: 11. Germline V gives CDR1 LGHDT, CDR2 YNNKEL (reference sequence). This CDR3 comprises 15 residues. CDR3 sequence reads: CASRPSRTSGGAEYF. CDR3 nucleotides: TGTGCCAGCAGACCTTCCAGGACTAGCGGGGGGGCCGAGTATTTT.

The chain is built from TRBV28 and TRBJ1-5, with D maybe TRBD1 (6 bases). CDR3 size: 12 residues. Germline-derived CDR1 and CDR2 are MDHEN and SYDVKM. Trimming took 4 bases from V and 13 from J, leaving 14 bases between them. This CDR3 reads CASSSRTAKQHF. The CDR3 nucleotides are TGTGCCAGCAGTTCAAGGACAGCCAAACAGCATTTT.

This clone was picked up one time. The rearrangement links TRBV6-1 to TRBJ1-2; D is undetermined. The CDR3 totals 15 residues. V lost 3 bases and J 4 bases, leaving 15 bases between the germline ends. Germline V lookup: CDR1 MNHNS, CDR2 SASEGT. This CDR3 is CASSDPRNGGYGYTF. For the CDR3, the DNA is TGTGCCAGCAGTGATCCCCGAAACGGTGGCTATGGCTACACCTTC.

The rearrangement joins TRBV3-1 (or the pseudogene TRBV3-2) to TRBJ2-7; 8 bases agree with TRBD2. The J segment lost 5 bases and the V segment lost 7 bases, leaving 7 bases of the junction unmatched. CDR1 and CDR2 from the germline V gene are LGHDT and YNNKEL (reference sequence). The CDR3 sequence is 13 residues long. The CDR3 bases are TGTGCCAGCAAGACAGCGGGAGATAACGAGCAGTACTTC. Translated, it gives CASKTAGDNEQYF.

The chain recombines TRBV5-5 with TRBJ2-3; TRBD2 matches at 13 bases. The V gene's germline CDR1 is SGHKS and CDR2 YYEKEE (reference sequence). The length of the CDR3 is 16 residues. V was clipped by 2 bases and J by 2 bases; unmatched bases: 2. CDR3: CASSFGTSGITDTQYF. The CDR3 DNA is TGTGCCAGCAGCTTTGGGACTAGCGGGATCACAGATACGCAGTATTTT.

The rearrangement uses TRBV6-5 and TRBJ2-1; 9 bases match TRBD1. The germline CDR1 and CDR2 sequences are MNHEY and SVGAGI. V trimming: 6 bases; J trimming: 10 bases; junction bases outside the gene matches: 10. The CDR3 contains 14 residues. For the CDR3, the DNA is TGTGCCAGCAGCAGACAGGGGGTTGGGGTCGAGCAGTTCTTC. Its translation: CASSRQGVGVEQFF.

This clone was recorded only once. This chain links TRBV15 with TRBJ1-3; D is undetermined. The V end was cut by 6 bases, the J end by 2 bases, with 5 bases between. The CDR3 runs 12 residues. Germline V gene lookup returns CDR1 LNHNV and CDR2 YYDKDF (reference sequence). CDR3 protein: CATRAAGNTIYF. The CDR3 DNA follows: TGTGCCACCAGGGCTGCTGGAAACACCATATATTTT.

The V and J genes are TRBV9 and TRBJ2-1; 9 nucleotides align to TRBD1. The CDR3 extends over 17 amino acids. Losses at the gene ends were 2 bases for V and 5 bases for J; bases not matched to a gene: 11. CDR1 and CDR2 from the germline V gene are SGDLS and YYNGEE. CDR3 DNA: TGTGCCAGCAGCGTTCGAGCCGGGACAGGGACCGACAATGAGCAGTTCTTC. As protein: CASSVRAGTGTDNEQFF.

The rearrangement uses TRBV7-2 and TRBJ1-2, with TRBD1 identical over 7 bases. Per germline, CDR1 SGHTA and CDR2 FQGNSA. This CDR3 contains 14 residues. The trim removed 5 bases at V and 8 bases at J, leaving 11 bases unmatched. CDR3 sequence: CASSPRDSGWGYTF. In DNA form, the CDR3 reads TGTGCCAGCAGCCCCCGGGACAGCGGTTGGGGCTACACCTTC.

This clone appeared a single time. This chain joins TRBV5-6 and TRBJ2-3; TRBD2 matches at 10 bases. Looked up from germline, CDR1 is SGHDT and CDR2 is YYEEEE. This CDR3 contains 15 residues. V dropped 4 bases and J dropped 1; count of bases not matched to a gene: 3. Written as DNA, the CDR3 is TGTGCCAGCAGCCGAGGGACTAGCGGCACAGATACGCAGTATTTT. Translating it yields CASSRGTSGTDTQYF.

The V and J genes are TRBV5-6 and TRBJ2-5; D gene ambiguous. Germline V CDR1 and CDR2: SGHDT, YYEEEE. Trimming stripped 2 bases from V and 3 bases from J, with 5 bases between. The CDR3 has 12 amino acids. CDR3 bases: TGTGCCAGCAGCTTCACAGAAGAGACCCAGTACTTC. Translating gives CASSFTEETQYF. The variable domain in full, with the rest retrieved from reference TRBV5-6 and TRBJ2-5, is DAGVTQSPTHLIKTRGQQVTLRCSPKSGHDTVSWYQQALGQGPQFIFQYYEEEERQRGNFPDRFSGHQFPNYSSELNVNALLLGDSALYLCASSFTEETQYFGPGTRLLVL.